One and the same sample provided the 22 T cell receptor beta chains below, sequenced in a study of regulatory T cells in long-lasting Graves disease. Time point in this sample: persistent/refractory GD, antithyroid drugs over 5 years with positive TRAb. PBMC RNA served as the TCR library source. Researchers made TCR beta libraries by using iRepertoire HTBI primers and running Arm-PCR on CDR3 regions. MiXCR was run by TCRdb on the multiplex PCR reads, yielding one entry per CDR3 protein. The data show hundreds of thousands of distinct CDR3 sequences, about a fifth seen once. The material sequenced was peripheral blood mononuclear cells (PBMCs), taken when the disease was refractory, from a patient treated with antithyroid drugs. These TCRs come from a female donor with Graves disease.

This clonotype was seen repeatedly, ten times or more. The chain links TRBV6-2 or TRBV6-3 to TRBJ1-2; TRBD1 is a possible D gene (6 bases). Germline V gene sequence: CDR1 MNHEY, CDR2 SVGEGT. Trimming cost V 0 bases and J 6 bases, with 11 bases left between them. CDR3 length: 14 amino acids. The CDR3 here is CASSYSTGRHGYTF. The CDR3 coding sequence is TGTGCCAGCAGTTACTCCACAGGGCGGCATGGCTACACCTTC.

A few counts support this clonotype. The J gene is TRBJ1-1, the V gene TRBV7-9; D remains ambiguous. The V end was cut by 7 bases, the J end by 4 bases, with 7 bases between. CDR1 and CDR2 from the germline V gene are SEHNR and FQNEAQ (reference sequence). This CDR3 spans 11 amino acids. The CDR3 nucleotides are TGTGCCAGCACCCTAACCACTGAAGCTTTCTTT. This sequence encodes CASTLTTEAFF.

V and J are TRBV5-5 and TRBJ1-6, with a weak D call TRBD1 (6 bases). V was shortened by 3 bases and J by 5 bases, with 9 bases between the two germline ends. The germline CDR1 and CDR2 sequences are SGHKS and YYEKEE (reference sequence). The CDR3 loop spans 14 amino acids. The CDR3 reads CASSWGGHNSPLHF. The CDR3 coding sequence is TGTGCCAGCAGCTGGGGGGGGCATAATTCACCCCTCCACTTT.

The chain employs TRBV7-8 and TRBJ2-5; 9 bases are a match to TRBD2. The germline V gene has CDR1 SGHVS and CDR2 FQNEAQ. V shed 5 bases, J shed 5 bases, and the junction held 15 bases outside the gene matches. This CDR3 contains 17 residues. The CDR3 DNA reads as TGTGCCAGCAGCCGCCTGCAGCCGGGACTAGCTGGGGAGACCCAGTACTTC. This sequence encodes CASSRLQPGLAGETQYF. Full variable domain (rest looked up from reference TRBV7-8 and TRBJ2-5): GAGVSQSPRYKVAKRGQDVALRCDPISGHVSLFWYQQALGQGPEFLTYFQNEAQLDKSGLPSDRFFAERPEGSVSTLKIQRTQQEDSAVYLCASSRLQPGLAGETQYFGPGTRLLVL.

The genes are TRBV27 and TRBJ1-6; D is ambiguous. Germline V gene sequence: CDR1 MNHEY, CDR2 SMNVEV (reference sequence). V lost 2 bases, J lost 7 bases, and 12 bases lay in between. The CDR3 has 15 amino acids. The CDR3 nucleotides are TGTGCCAGCAGTTTAAGTAGGGTGGGAAATTCACCCCTCCACTTT. This codes for CASSLSRVGNSPLHF.

This clonotype has a count of ten or more. The J gene is TRBJ2-5, the V gene TRBV7-9; TRBD1 agrees at 7 bases. CDR1 is SEHNR and CDR2 is FQNEAQ in the germline V gene (reference sequence). Trimming cost V 2 bases and J 5 bases; bases outside gene matches: 5. This CDR3 region has 14 residues. This chain's CDR3 is CASSLPTGRETQYF. Here the CDR3 DNA reads TGTGCCAGCAGCTTACCGACAGGGCGGGAGACCCAGTACTTC. Complete variable domain (other parts from reference TRBV7-9 and TRBJ2-5): DTGVSQNPRHKITKRGQNVTFRCDPISEHNRLYWYRQTLGQGPEFLTYFQNEAQLEKSRLLSDRFSAERPKGSFSTLEIQRTEQGDSAMYLCASSLPTGRETQYFGPGTRLLVL.

This clonotype was observed at least ten times. The chain combines TRBV6-2 or TRBV6-3 with TRBJ1-2, with D maybe TRBD1 (6 bases). The germline V and J ends were trimmed by 4 bases and 8 bases, with 14 bases remaining between them. CDR1 and CDR2 (germline): MNHEY, SVGEGT. CDR3 length equals 13 residues. CDR3 coding DNA: TGTGCCAGCAGTTTAGGGGGACTGCTGGGCTACACCTTC. Its translation: CASSLGGLLGYTF.

This clonotype was recorded a few times. This chain connects TRBV20-1 to TRBJ2-5; D not resolved. CDR1 and CDR2 from the germline V gene are DFQATT and SNEGSKA (reference sequence). V was pared by 3 bases and J by 5 bases, with 10 bases between. This CDR3 spans 12 amino acids. CDR3 sequence reads: CSASASRETQYF. The CDR3 nucleotides read TGCAGTGCTAGTGCGAGCAGGGAGACCCAGTACTTC.

This clonotype was counted many times. This chain joins TRBV12-3 or TRBV12-4 and TRBJ1-6; D is ambiguous. Trimming removed 7 bases at V and 5 bases at J, with 15 bases between. The CDR3 sequence is 15 residues long. Written as DNA, the CDR3 is TGTGCCAGCACCCCCCCCGGCAGGAATAATTCACCCCTCCACTTT. Its protein is CASTPPGRNNSPLHF.

About this clonotype itself: A much larger clone lies a single base off, so this may be a read error. The genes are TRBV6-4 and TRBJ2-5, with TRBD2 as a possible D gene (6 bases). Deletions cut 5 bases from V and 2 bases from J, with 15 bases between. The CDR3 length is 15 residues. CDR1 and CDR2 from the germline V gene are MRHNA and SNTAGT. CDR3 nucleotides: TGTGCCAGCAGTAGCGGGTCTAGCGATCAAGAGACCCAGTACTTC. This translates into CASSSGSSDQETQYF.

This clonotype was found many times. The J gene is TRBJ1-5, the V gene TRBV2, with D tentatively TRBD1 (5 bases). The CDR3 sequence is 14 residues long. Looked up from germline, CDR1 is SNHLY and CDR2 is FYNNEI. Deletions cut 0 bases from V and 5 bases from J, with 8 bases between. CDR3 sequence reads: CASSEALTDQPQHF. DNA of the CDR3: TGTGCCAGCAGTGAAGCTCTGACAGATCAGCCCCAGCATTTT.

This clonotype showed up many times. CDR3 in amino acids: CSAFQQGKETQYF. CDR3 DNA: TGCAGTGCTTTTCAACAGGGGAAAGAGACCCAGTACTTC. The rearrangement links TRBV20-1 to TRBJ2-5, with 7 positions matching TRBD1. CDR1 is DFQATT and CDR2 is SNEGSKA in the germline V gene (reference sequence). Unmatched junction bases numbered 6, after V lost 5 bases and J lost 3 bases. This CDR3 has 13 amino acids.

This clonotype was seen only a few times. The chain is built from TRBV7-9 and TRBJ1-4, with D tentatively TRBD1 (6 bases). The length of the CDR3 is 16 residues. From germline, CDR1 is SEHNR and CDR2 FQNEAQ (reference sequence). The germline V and J ends were trimmed by 5 bases and 8 bases, with 21 bases remaining between them. CDR3: CASSPSSWGGNEKLFF. For the CDR3, the DNA is TGTGCCAGCAGCCCCAGCAGCTGGGGGGGCAACGAAAAACTGTTTTTT.

The V call is TRBV3-1, the J call TRBJ2-3; D remains unclear. CDR1 and CDR2 (germline): LGHDT, YNNKEL (reference sequence). V was shortened by 1 base and J by 0 bases, with 2 bases between the two germline ends. The CDR3 extends over 13 amino acids. CDR3 in amino acids: CASSQASTDTQYF. The CDR3 bases are TGTGCCAGCAGCCAAGCTAGCACAGATACGCAGTATTTT.

This clonotype was found a few times. The genes are TRBV7-9 and TRBJ1-1; perhaps TRBD1 as D (5 bases). The germline CDR1 and CDR2 sequences are SEHNR and FQNEAQ (reference sequence). The CDR3 runs to 15 residues. V lost 2 bases and J lost 2, with 12 bases in between. Here the CDR3 DNA reads TGTGCCAGCAGCTTACCTGGGGCAGGCAACACTGAAGCTTTCTTT. Its translation is CASSLPGAGNTEAFF.

The rearrangement uses TRBV27 and TRBJ2-3; TRBD2 agrees at 9 bases. Trimming took 6 bases from V and 3 from J; bases not matched to a gene: 13. The CDR3 extends over 17 amino acids. Per germline, CDR1 MNHEY and CDR2 SMNVEV (reference sequence). This CDR3 is CASRLQENSGRTDTQYF. CDR3 DNA sequence: TGTGCCAGCAGGCTTCAGGAGAATAGCGGGAGAACAGATACGCAGTATTTT.

This clonotype was counted ten times or more. The V and J genes are TRBV6-5 and TRBJ1-2; D call uncertain. The CDR3 has 14 amino acids. V was trimmed by 0 bases and J by 8 bases, leaving 13 bases between them. The germline CDR1 and CDR2 sequences are MNHEY and SVGAGI. DNA of the CDR3: TGTGCCAGCAGTTACTCCGAGGACGAAAAAGGCTACACCTTC. Translated: CASSYSEDEKGYTF.

This clonotype was counted many times. The chain uses TRBV10-3 and TRBJ1-6, with D uncertain. Germline CDR1 ENHRY, CDR2 SYGVKD. The CDR3 is made up of 15 amino acids. V was pared by 0 bases and J by 12 bases, with 15 bases between. The CDR3, as DNA: TGTGCCATCAGTGAGTCACCGGGAACGGACGGACCCCTCCACTTT. Amino acids: CAISESPGTDGPLHF.

This chain connects TRBV10-3 to TRBJ2-1, with D uncertain. V gave up 2 bases and J gave up 10 bases, with 9 bases separating them. The CDR3 spans 12 residues. Germline assignment: CDR1 ENHRY and CDR2 SYGVKD. The DNA for the CDR3 is TGTGCCATCAGTGAGGGTTCGCCCGAGCAGTTCTTC. Translated: CAISEGSPEQFF.

The rearrangement links TRBV12-3 or TRBV12-4 to TRBJ2-2, with D maybe TRBD2 (6 bases). The V gene lost 4 bases and the J gene lost 5 bases, with 11 bases spanning the gap. The CDR3 totals 14 residues. DNA of the CDR3: TGTGCCAGCAGTTACCTCGGGGGAACCGGGGAGCTGTTTTTT. Amino acid sequence: CASSYLGGTGELFF.

This clonotype was observed a few times. V gene TRBV19 combines with J gene TRBJ1-6, with no clear D. Between the trimmed V and J ends, which lost 1 base and 8 bases, there was a span of 9 bases. The CDR3 sequence is 14 residues long. Germline V CDR1 and CDR2: LNHDA, SQIVND (reference sequence). The DNA for the CDR3 is TGTGCCAGTAGTATAGTGGCTCGGGATTCACCCCTCCACTTT. It translates to CASSIVARDSPLHF.

In regard to this clonotype: A single base separates this from a much larger clone, so it may be a read error. The V and J genes are TRBV7-8 and TRBJ2-7, with D perhaps being TRBD1 or TRBD2 (5 bases each). The V gene's germline CDR1 is SGHVS and CDR2 FQNEAQ. The CDR3 covers 14 residues. The CDR3: CASSAPGRPDEQCF. CDR3 in DNA: TGTGCCAGCAGCGCCCCGGGACGGCCAGACGAGCAGTGCTTC. The full variable domain, completed using reference TRBV7-8 and TRBJ2-7, is GAGVSQSPRYKVAKRGQDVALRCDPISGHVSLFWYQQALGQGPEFLTYFQNEAQLDKSGLPSDRFFAERPEGSVSTLKIQRTQQEDSAVYLCASSAPGRPDEQCFGPGTRLTVT.